This entry features one TCR beta chain sequence. Its antigen is as yet unknown. These data originate in a study of cytomegalovirus exposure and HLA in healthy donors. Across the study: Within the Caucasian-associated ancestry cluster were around 80% of the roughly 360 genotyped donors. General observations from the study: The authors later linked a missense DCLRE1C variant to TCR beta V- and J-gene trimming. Among CMV-associated TCR beta chains, most appeared HLA-restricted in a later analysis. Sequencing probably produced one cluster of sequence variants that were highly shared.

The CDR3 totals 13 residues. Germline V gene data show CDR1 as GTSNPN and CDR2 as SVGIG (reference sequence). The V and J ends lost 0 bases and 5 bases respectively, with 7 bases between them. The PCR had 60 Vbeta and 13 Jbeta primers. Generated by immunoSEQ multiplex PCR, the TCRdb table keeps only in-frame clones and is missing some. The sample lists 130,000 to 150,000 clones; 75% to 90% were seen once. The specimen sequenced was PBMCs. The gene calls are TRBV30 and TRBJ1-4; D is undetermined. The TCR sequence derives from a woman aged 25 to 39 in good health and CMV-seronegative. The CDR3 region has the DNA TGTGCCTGGAGTGTACTTGTGAATGAAAAACTGTTTTTT. This gives the protein CAWSVLVNEKLFF.